This T cell receptor (beta chain) came from a study of T cell responses to AZD1222 COVID-19 vaccine. Libraries were prepared by immunoSEQ multiplex PCR; TCRdb keeps only in-frame clonotypes and omits some of them. The profile shows approximately 140,000 clones, more than 75% of them singletons. The study's findings and limits: Reports say nearly half of spike-specific TCRs go after unmutated variant regions.

This clone has more than one count but fewer than ten. Its matching antigen is unknown. The TCR sequence derives from an adult in good health. Sequenced material: peripheral blood, taken on day 0 of AZD1222 vaccination.

CDR3 loop: CASSPLRGAFF. In DNA form, the CDR3 reads TGTGCCAGCAGCCCCCTTCGTGGAGCTTTCTTT. V and J are TRBV11-2 and TRBJ1-1; D is unresolved. The V gene lost 5 bases and the J gene lost 10 bases, with 11 bases spanning the gap. Per germline, CDR1 SGHAT and CDR2 FQNNGV. The CDR3 is made up of 11 amino acids.